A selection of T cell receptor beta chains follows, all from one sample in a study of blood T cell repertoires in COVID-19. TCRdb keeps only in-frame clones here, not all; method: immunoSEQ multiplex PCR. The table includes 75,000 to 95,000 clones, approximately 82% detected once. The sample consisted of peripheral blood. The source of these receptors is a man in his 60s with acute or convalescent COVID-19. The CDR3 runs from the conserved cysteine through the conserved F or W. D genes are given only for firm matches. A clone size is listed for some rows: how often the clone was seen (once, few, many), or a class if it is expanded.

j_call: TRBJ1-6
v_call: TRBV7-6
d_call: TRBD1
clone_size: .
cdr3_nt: TGTGCCAGCAGCCCGAACGGACAGGGATGGAATTCACCCCTCCACTTT
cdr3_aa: CASSPNGQGWNSPLHF

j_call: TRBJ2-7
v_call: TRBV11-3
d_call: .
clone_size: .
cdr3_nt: TGTGCCAGCAGCCCAGGTCGAGTTGGAAACGACGAGCAGTACTTC
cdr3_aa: CASSPGRVGNDEQYF

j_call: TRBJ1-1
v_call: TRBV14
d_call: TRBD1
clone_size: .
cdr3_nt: TGTGCCAGCAGGGGTAGGGGGCCACAGAACACTGAAGCTTTCTTT
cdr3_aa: CASRGRGPQNTEAFF

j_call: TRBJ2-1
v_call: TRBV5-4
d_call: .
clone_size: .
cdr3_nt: TGTGCCAGCAGCCCGGGGGGACAAAGGACCTACAATGAGCAGTTCTTC
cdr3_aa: CASSPGGQRTYNEQFF

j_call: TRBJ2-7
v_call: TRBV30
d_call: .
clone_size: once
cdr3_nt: TGTGCCTGGAACAACCGGGACATACGCGGACAGATACAGTACTTC
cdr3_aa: CAWNNRDIRGQIQYF

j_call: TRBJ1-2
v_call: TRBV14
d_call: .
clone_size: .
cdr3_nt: TGTGCCAGCAGCCAAATGGGCCAGACACCCGCTAACTATGGCTACACCTTC
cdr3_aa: CASSQMGQTPANYGYTF

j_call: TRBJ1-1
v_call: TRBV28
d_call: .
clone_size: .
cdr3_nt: TGTGCCAGCACGAAACACGGGGGTTGGGCTGAAGCTTTCTTT
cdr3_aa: CASTKHGGWAEAFF

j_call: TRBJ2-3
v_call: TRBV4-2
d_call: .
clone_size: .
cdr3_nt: TGTGCCAGCAGTTTACGGGGGGCCGGCACAGATACGCAGTATTTT
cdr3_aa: CASSLRGAGTDTQYF

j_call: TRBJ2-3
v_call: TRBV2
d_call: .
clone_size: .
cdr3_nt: TGTGCCAGCAGTGTCCAGGGCTTTAGCACAGATACGCAGTATTTT
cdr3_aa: CASSVQGFSTDTQYF

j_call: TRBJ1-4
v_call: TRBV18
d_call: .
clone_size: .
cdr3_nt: TGTGCCAGCTCGACCAACCAGGCCGAGGACACAACTAATGAAAAACTGTTTTTT
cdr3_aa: CASSTNQAEDTTNEKLFF

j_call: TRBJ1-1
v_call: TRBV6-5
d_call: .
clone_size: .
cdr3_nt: TGTGCCAGCAGTTACCATAAGGTTCGGGACACTGAAGCTTTCTTT
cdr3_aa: CASSYHKVRDTEAFF

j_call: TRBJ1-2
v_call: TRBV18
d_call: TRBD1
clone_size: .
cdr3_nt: TGTGCCAGCTCATCAGGGGGCGTCTATGGCTACACCTTC
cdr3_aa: CASSSGGVYGYTF

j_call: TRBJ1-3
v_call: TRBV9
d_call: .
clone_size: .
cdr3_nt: TGTGCCAGCAGCGTAGATCCGGGGGGGATAGCTGGAAACACCATATATTTT
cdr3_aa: CASSVDPGGIAGNTIYF

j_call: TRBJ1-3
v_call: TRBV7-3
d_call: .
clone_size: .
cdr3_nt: TGTGCCAGCAGCTTGAAGGCCGGGTCTGGAAACACCATATATTTT
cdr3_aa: CASSLKAGSGNTIYF

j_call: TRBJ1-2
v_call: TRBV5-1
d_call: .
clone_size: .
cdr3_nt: TGCGCCAGCAGCTTGGCAGGACTGGGCTATGGCTACACCTTC
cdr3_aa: CASSLAGLGYGYTF

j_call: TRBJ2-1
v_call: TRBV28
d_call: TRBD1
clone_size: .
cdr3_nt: TGTGCTGCGTTGGATAGGACAGGACTCTCCTACAATGAGCAGTTCTTC
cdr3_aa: CAALDRTGLSYNEQFF

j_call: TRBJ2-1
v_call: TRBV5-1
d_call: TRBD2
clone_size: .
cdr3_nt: TGCGCCAGCAGCTTGGCCTGGACTAGCGGGGGCACTGAGGAGCAGTTCTTC
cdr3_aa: CASSLAWTSGGTEEQFF

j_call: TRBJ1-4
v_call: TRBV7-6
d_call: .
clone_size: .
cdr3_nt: TGTGCCAGCAGCGCTCAGGGTGCAACTAATGAAAAACTGTTTTTT
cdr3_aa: CASSAQGATNEKLFF

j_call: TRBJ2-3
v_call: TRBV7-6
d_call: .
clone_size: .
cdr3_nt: TGTGCCAGCAGCTTAGTCGGGGGGCTCGCAGATACGCAGTATTTT
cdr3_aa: CASSLVGGLADTQYF

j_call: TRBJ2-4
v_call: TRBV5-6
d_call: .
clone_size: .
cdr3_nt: TGTGCCAGCAGCTTCCGGGACACTGGGGGCAAAAACATTCAGTACTTC
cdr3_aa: CASSFRDTGGKNIQYF

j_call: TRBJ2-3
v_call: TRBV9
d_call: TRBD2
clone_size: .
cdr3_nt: TGTGCCAGCAGCGCTCGGAGCCTCTCTAGCGGGGGCCTCACAGATACGCAGTATTTT
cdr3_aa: CASSARSLSSGGLTDTQYF

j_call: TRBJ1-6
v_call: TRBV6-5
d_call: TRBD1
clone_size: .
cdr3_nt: TGTGCCAGCAGTCGACAGGGTTTGGATTCACCCCTCCACTTT
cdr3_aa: CASSRQGLDSPLHF

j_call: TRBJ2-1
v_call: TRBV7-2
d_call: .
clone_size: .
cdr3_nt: TGTGCCAGCAGCTTAGTCGTTTTCAATGAGCAGTTCTTC
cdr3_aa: CASSLVVFNEQFF

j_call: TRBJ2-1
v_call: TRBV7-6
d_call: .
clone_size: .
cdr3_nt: TGTGCCAGCAGCATCCCTTACCGGGGGGCGGACAATGAGCAGTTCTTC
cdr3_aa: CASSIPYRGADNEQFF

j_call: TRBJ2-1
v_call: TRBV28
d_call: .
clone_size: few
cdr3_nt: TGTGCCAGCAGTTTTGCTAGTTATGAGCAGTTCTTC
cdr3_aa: CASSFASYEQFF

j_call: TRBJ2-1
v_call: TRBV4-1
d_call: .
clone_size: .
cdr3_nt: TGCGCCAGCAGCCAAGTTGGCAGTTCCTACAATGAGCAGTTCTTC
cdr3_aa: CASSQVGSSYNEQFF

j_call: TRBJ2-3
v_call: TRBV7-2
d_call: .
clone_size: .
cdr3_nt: TGTGCCAGCAGCCGGAGCACAGATACGCAGTATTTT
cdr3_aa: CASSRSTDTQYF

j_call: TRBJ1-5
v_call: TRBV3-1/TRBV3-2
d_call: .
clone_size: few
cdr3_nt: TGTGCCAGCAGCCATTCACCCCGGGACTCCCAGCATTTT
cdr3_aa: CASSHSPRDSQHF

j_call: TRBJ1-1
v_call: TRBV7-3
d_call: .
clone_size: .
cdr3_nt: TGTGCCAGCAGCGGGGCGGGGGAAACTGAAGCTTTCTTT
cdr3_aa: CASSGAGETEAFF